This TCR beta chain was observed in a study of control samples from healthy donors and cancer patients. The CDR3 is 14 residues long. The V gene's germline CDR1 is SGHRS and CDR2 YFSETQ. V lost 5 bases, J lost 1 base, and 9 bases lay in between. TCRdb's copy holds only in-frame clones and misses some; the assay was immunoSEQ multiplex PCR. Of over 30,000 clones listed, approximately 90% are singletons. This TCR derives from a woman in her forties with lung cancer. V usage is TRBV5-1 and J usage is TRBJ2-2; D unresolved. The specimen was PBMCs. In nucleotides, the CDR3 is TGCGCCAGCAGTTTCTGGGGGAACACCGGGGAGCTGTTTTTT. This translates into CASSFWGNTGELFF.